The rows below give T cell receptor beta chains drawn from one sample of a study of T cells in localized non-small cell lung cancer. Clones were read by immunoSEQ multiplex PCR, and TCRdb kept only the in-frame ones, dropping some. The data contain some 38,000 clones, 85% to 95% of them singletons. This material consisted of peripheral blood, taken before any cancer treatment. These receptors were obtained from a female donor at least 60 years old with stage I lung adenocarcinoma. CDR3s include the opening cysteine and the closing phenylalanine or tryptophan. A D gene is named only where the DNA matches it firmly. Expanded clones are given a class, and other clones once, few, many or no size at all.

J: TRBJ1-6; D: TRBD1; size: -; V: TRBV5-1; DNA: TGCGCCAGCAGCGACAGGGTGAATTCACCCCTCCACTTT; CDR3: CASSDRVNSPLHF
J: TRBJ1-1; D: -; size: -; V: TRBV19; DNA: TGTGCCAGTAGTACTGAGTCTAAGATCCGAAGGAACACTGAAGCTTTCTTT; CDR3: CASSTESKIRRNTEAFF
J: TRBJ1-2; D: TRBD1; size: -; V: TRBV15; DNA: TGTGCCACCAGCAGGGCCCGGGACAGACCTTTCTATGGCTACACCTTC; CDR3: CATSRARDRPFYGYTF
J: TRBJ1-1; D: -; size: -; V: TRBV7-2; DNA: TGTGCCAGCAGCTTAGATTTTGGGGCTTTCTTT; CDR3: CASSLDFGAFF
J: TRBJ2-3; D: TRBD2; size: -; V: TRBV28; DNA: TGTGCCAGCAGTTTACAGCGGGGCCTCCCCGGCACAGATACGCAGTATTTT; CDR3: CASSLQRGLPGTDTQYF
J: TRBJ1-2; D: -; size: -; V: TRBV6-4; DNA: TGTGCCAGCAGTGACTTGCAGGGGATCGGTGGCTACACCTTC; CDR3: CASSDLQGIGGYTF
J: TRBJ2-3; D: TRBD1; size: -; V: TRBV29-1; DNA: TGCAGCGTTTACACCGGGACAGAATATAAGTATTTT; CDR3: CSVYTGTEYKYF
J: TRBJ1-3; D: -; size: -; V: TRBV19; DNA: TGTGCCAGTGACAGTCTCTCTGGAAACACCATATATTTT; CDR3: CASDSLSGNTIYF
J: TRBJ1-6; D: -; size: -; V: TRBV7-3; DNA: TGTGCCAGCAGCTTAATGGGGGGAACCAATTCACCCCTCCACTTT; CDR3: CASSLMGGTNSPLHF
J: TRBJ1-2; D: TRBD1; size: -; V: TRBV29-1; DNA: TGCAGCGTTACACAGGGGTACTATGGCTACACCTTC; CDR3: CSVTQGYYGYTF
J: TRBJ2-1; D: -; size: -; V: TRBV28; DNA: TGTGCCAGCAGTTCCCCAAGACAAGGGACTTACCCCTACAATGAGCAGTTCTTC; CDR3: CASSSPRQGTYPYNEQFF
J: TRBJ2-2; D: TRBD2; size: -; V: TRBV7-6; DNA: TGTGCCAGCAGCTTAGGTGCGGGGGGAAACACCGGGGAGCTGTTTTTT; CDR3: CASSLGAGGNTGELFF
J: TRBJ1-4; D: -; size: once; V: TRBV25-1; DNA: TGTGCCAGCAGTGCCCGTCTCGGGGGCGTAAGGGAAAAACTGTTTTTT; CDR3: CASSARLGGVREKLFF
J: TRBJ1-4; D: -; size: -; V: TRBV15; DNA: TGTGCCACCAATTCGCCGGGGGCTCCCAATGAAAAACTGTTTTTT; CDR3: CATNSPGAPNEKLFF
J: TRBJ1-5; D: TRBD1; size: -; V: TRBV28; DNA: TGTGCCAGCACCCAACTCCGGGACAGGGGAGATCAGCCCCAGCATTTT; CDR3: CASTQLRDRGDQPQHF
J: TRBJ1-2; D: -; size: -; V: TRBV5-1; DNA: TGCGCCAGCAGCTCGATCGGGGCCGGTAACTATGGCTACACCTTC; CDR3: CASSSIGAGNYGYTF
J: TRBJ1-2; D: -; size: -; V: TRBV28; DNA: TGTGCCAGCACGGCAGGGAACTATGGCTACACCTTC; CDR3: CASTAGNYGYTF
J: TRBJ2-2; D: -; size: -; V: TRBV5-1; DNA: TGCGCCAGCAGCTTATCCAGGTCAAGGAACACCGGGGAGCTGTTTTTT; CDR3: CASSLSRSRNTGELFF
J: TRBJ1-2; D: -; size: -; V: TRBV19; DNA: TGTGCCAGTAGGACACCGGGTATCGACTATGGCTACACCTTC; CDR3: CASRTPGIDYGYTF
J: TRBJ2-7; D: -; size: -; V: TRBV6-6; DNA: TGTGCCAGCAGTTATTCCCCGGGGGACTCCTACGAGCAGTACTTC; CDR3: CASSYSPGDSYEQYF
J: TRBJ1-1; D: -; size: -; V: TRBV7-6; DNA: TGTGCCAGCAGCCTGGGGCGGAAAAACACTGAAGCTTTCTTT; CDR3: CASSLGRKNTEAFF
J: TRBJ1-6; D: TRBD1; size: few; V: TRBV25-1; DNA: TGTGCCAGCAGGGACAGGGTTGATTCACCCCTCCACTTT; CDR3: CASRDRVDSPLHF
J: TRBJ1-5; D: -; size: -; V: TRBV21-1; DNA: TGTGCCGCCTCCCTCCAGAGACCTCCAACTGGGAGCAATCAGCCCCAGCATTTT; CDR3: CAASLQRPPTGSNQPQHF
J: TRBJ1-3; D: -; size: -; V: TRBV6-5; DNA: TGTGCCAGCAGTTCCCGGGGGCAGGGAAACACCATATATTTT; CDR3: CASSSRGQGNTIYF
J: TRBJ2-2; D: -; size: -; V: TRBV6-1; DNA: TGTGCCAGCAGTGAATGGGGGGCTGCGAACACCGGGGAGCTGTTTTTT; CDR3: CASSEWGAANTGELFF
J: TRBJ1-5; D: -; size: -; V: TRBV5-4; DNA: TGTGCCAGCAGCTTGGCCGGTGGGAATCAGCCCCAGCATTTT; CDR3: CASSLAGGNQPQHF
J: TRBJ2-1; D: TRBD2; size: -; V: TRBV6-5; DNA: TGTGCCAGCAGTTACGCGGGGGGACCCTACAATGAGCAGTTCTTC; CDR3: CASSYAGGPYNEQFF
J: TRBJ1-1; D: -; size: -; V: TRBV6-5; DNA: TGTGCCAGCAGTTACTTCGGTCGGGGAGAAGCTTTCTTT; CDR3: CASSYFGRGEAFF
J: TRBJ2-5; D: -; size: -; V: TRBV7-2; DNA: TGTGCCAGCAGCTTAGACAGGTACCAAGAGACCCAGTACTTC; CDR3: CASSLDRYQETQYF
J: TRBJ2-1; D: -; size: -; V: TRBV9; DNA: TGTGCCAGCAGCGTAGCGGGGGAATACAATGAGCAGTTCTTC; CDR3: CASSVAGEYNEQFF
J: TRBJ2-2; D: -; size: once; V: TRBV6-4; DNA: TGTGCCAGCAGTGCCGAACAGGGATCTTTCACCGGGGAGCTGTTTTTT; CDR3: CASSAEQGSFTGELFF
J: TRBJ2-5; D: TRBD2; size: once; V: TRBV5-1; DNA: TGCGCCAGCAGCCTCGGGACTAGCCAAGAGACCCAGTACTTC; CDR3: CASSLGTSQETQYF
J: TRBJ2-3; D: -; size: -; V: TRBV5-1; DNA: TGCGCCAGCAGCTTGGGAGTTGGATGGGGGAAGGATACGCAGTATTTT; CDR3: CASSLGVGWGKDTQYF
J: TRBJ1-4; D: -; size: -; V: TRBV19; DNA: TGTGCCAGTAGTATAGATCAGCCAGGAGCCGAAAAACTGTTTTTT; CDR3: CASSIDQPGAEKLFF
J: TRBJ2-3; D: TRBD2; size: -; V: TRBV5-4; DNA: TGTGCCAGCAGCCTGCGACGGGGGGGCGCGGACGCAGATACGCAGTATTTT; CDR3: CASSLRRGGADADTQYF
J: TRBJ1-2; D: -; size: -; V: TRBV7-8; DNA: TGTGCCAGCAGCTCCCGCGTTGGACCCTATGGCTACACCTTC; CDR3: CASSSRVGPYGYTF
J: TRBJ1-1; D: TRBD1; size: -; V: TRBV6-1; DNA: TGTGCCAGCAAGGGCAGGGGGTTTATGAACACTGAAGCTTTCTTT; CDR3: CASKGRGFMNTEAFF
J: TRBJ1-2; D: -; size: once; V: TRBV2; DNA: TGTGCCAGCAGAGTGGACAGTTCAAACTATGGCTACACCTTC; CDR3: CASRVDSSNYGYTF
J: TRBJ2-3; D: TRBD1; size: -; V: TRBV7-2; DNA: TGTGCCAGCAGCCCGGGACAGGGTACAGATACGCAGTATTTT; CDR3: CASSPGQGTDTQYF
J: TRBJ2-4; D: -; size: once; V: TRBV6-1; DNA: TGTGCCAGCAGTGGCCCGGTGGGGCGGGGAAGCACTTATGTGTATAACATTCAGTACTTC; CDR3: CASSGPVGRGSTYVYNIQYF
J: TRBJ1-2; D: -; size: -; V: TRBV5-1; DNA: TGCGCCAGCAGCTTCCAAGGGAGTTACCCAAATTCTAACTATGGCTACACCTTC; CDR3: CASSFQGSYPNSNYGYTF